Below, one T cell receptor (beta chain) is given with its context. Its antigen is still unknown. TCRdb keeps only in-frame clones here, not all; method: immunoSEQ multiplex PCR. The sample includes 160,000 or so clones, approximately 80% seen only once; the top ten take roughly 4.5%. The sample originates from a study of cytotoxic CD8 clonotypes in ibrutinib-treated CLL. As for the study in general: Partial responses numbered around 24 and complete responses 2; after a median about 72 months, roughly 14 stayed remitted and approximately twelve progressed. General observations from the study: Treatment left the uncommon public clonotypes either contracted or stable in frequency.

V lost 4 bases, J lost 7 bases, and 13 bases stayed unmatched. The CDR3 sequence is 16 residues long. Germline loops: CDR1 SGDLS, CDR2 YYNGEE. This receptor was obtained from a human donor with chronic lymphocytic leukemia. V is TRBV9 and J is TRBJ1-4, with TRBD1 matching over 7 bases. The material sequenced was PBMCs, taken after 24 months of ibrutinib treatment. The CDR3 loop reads CASSPRQGGLREKLFF. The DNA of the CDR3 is TGTGCCAGCAGCCCCCGACAGGGAGGGTTGCGTGAAAAACTGTTTTTT. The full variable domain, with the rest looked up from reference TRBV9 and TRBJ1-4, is DSGVTQTPKHLITATGQRVTLRCSPRSGDLSVYWYQQSLDQGLQFLIQYYNGEERAKGNILERFSAQQFPDLHSELNLSSLELGDSALYFCASSPRQGGLREKLFFGSGTQLSVL.